This TCR beta chain was retrieved from a study of shared clonotypes between healthy human individuals. Study details: Used for every donor were three CD4 naive, three CD4 memory, two CD8 naive and one CD8 memory plate. Study-wide results and caveats: Around 5% was the fraction of naive CD4 clonotypes found shared across four donors.

Using immunoSEQ multiplex PCR, the repertoire was profiled, and TCRdb retains in-frame clones only, with some absent. The repertoire holds roughly 200,000 clones, with approximately 60% as singletons. Each of the donors was a healthy adult who was HIV-negative and had not had a recent acute infection or vaccination. The CDR3 spans 12 residues. Germline V CDR1 and CDR2: SGHRS, YFSETQ. As for this clone: Its antigen is unidentified. The junction does not match germline at one end; this may be a read error.

Sequenced input: memory CD4+ T cells sorted from blood. As for subset: CD45RA-negative fraction. The gene calls are TRBV5-1 and TRBJ2-7, with D tentatively TRBD1 (6 bases). This receptor was taken from a man between 25 and 39 years old in good health. CDR3 residues: CAGRQDPYEQYF. The CDR3 DNA reads TGCGCCGGCAGACAGGACCCTTACGAGCAGTACTTC. The full variable domain, completed using reference TRBV5-1 and TRBJ2-7, is KAGVTQTPRYLIKTRGQQVTLSCSPISGHRSVSWYQQTPGQGLQFLFEYFSETQRNKGNFPGRFSGRQFSNSRSEMNVSTLELGDSALYLCAGRQDPYEQYFGPGTRLTVT.